The entry that follows covers one T cell receptor (beta chain) sequence. This clonotype was recorded a few times. No antigen is known for it. No much larger clone exists at a distance of one base, and base qualities are not known. For sequencing, an Illumina HiSeq 2500 was employed. Quantitative 5'-RACE with molecular barcodes was used to prepare TCR beta libraries. Under the source paper's analysis protocol: Disease-linked TCR variants were identified with a new computational method built on a probabilistic model of VDJ rearrangement. The public sequencing data were trimmed at Q25 with fastp and processed into clonotypes with MiXCR by TCRdb, which kept only in-frame beta chains. Each record represents a unique CDR3 protein, reported with the most common genes and DNA among its rows. Here the V and J calls rest on TCRdb's processing, not on the authors' analysis. The sample table lists 85,000 to 90,000 distinct CDR3 sequences, under 30% of them with a count of one. The top ten constitute 55% to 75% of the sample.

This sample is part of a study of CD8 T cells in ankylosing spondylitis (dated 2017 in TCRdb). Study-wide context: To find TCR variants linked to disease, the study profiled T cell receptor beta repertoires in ankylosing spondylitis patients and healthy donors. The full study cohort comprised about 25 ankylosing spondylitis patients and roughly 110 healthy donors. Samples of peripheral blood were taken, and for ankylosing spondylitis patients, synovial fluid was collected as well.

What the work shows at the level of the full study, not this receptor alone: The disease-linked clones were reported to be significantly enriched in matched synovial fluid samples from ankylosing spondylitis patients. A CD8+ phenotype was shown by the disease-linked clones, which were found at relatively low frequencies in peripheral blood. Some TCR beta motif variants had previously been reported in synovial fluid and blood of reactive arthritis patients, which suggested common disease-initiation mechanisms. Blood from ankylosing spondylitis patients appeared to be characterized by a TCR beta motif composed of eight highly homologous amino acid variants.

CDR1 and CDR2, looked up from the germline V gene, are SGHVS and FNYEAQ. From its cysteine to its phenylalanine, the CDR3 spans 13 amino acids. Only CDR3 DNA remains: 39 bases, in frame from the first base. V and J lose 1 base and 4 bases, and a span of 7 bases separates them. This chain joins TRBV7-6 to TRBJ1-2, with the D gene too uncertain to name. The clonotype was recovered from a male donor with ankylosing spondylitis or in good health (not recorded which). Input material: blood, either unsorted or a sorted T cell fraction (not recorded which). The sequence in DNA is TGTGCCAGCAGCTTAGTCCGGGGCTATGGCTACACCTTC. Translated, this is CASSLVRGYGYTF.